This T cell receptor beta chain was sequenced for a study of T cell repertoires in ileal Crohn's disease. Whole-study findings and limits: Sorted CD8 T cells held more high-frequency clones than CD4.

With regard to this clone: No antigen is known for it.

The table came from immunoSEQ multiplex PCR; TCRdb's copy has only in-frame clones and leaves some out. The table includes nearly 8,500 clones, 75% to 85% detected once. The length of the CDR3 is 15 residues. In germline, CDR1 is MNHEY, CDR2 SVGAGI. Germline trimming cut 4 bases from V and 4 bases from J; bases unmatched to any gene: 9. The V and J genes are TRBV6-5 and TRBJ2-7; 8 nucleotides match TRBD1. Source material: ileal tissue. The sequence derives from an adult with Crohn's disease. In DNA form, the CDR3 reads TGTGCCAGCAGTTCCCCAACAGGGGGTCTATACGAGCAGTACTTC. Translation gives CASSSPTGGLYEQYF.